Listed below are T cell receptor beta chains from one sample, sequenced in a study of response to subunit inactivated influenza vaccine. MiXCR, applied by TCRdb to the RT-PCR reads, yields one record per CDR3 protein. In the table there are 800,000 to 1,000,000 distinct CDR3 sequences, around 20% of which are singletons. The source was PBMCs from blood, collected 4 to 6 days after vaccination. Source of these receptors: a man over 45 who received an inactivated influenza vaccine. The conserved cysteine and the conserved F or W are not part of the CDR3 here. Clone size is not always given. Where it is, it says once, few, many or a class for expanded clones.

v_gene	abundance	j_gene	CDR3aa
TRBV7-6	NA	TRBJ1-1	ASSYSQGLNTEAF
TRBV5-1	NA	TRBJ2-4	ASSSVGGQGVSKNIQY
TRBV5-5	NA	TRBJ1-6	ASSLEQANSPLH
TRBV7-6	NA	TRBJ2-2	ASSFTGATGELF
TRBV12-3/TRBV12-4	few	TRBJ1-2	ASGGTVNYGYT
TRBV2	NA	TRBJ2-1	ASSEGRVAGEQF
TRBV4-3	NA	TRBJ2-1	ASSQEWGVPYNEQF
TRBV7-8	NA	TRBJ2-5	ASSFSRVQETQY
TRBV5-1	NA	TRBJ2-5	ASSPGKTSGGETQY
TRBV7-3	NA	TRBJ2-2	ASSLGIAGAGELF
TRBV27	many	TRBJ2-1	ASSQRQPYNEQF
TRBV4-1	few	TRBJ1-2	ASSQGSRGGFGYT
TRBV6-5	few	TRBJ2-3	ASSYPSGGAKDTQY
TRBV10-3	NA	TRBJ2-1	AISDTSGDNEQF
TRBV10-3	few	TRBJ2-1	AISETQTSGSFSEQF
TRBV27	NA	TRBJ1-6	ASSPTSSYNSPLH
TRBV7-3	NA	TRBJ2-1	ASSSTSGKGGEQF
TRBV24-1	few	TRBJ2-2	ATSDPVPPGELF
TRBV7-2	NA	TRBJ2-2	ASSLERTVTGELF
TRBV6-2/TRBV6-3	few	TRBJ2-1	ASSFRSYNEQF
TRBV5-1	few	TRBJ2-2	ASSWDSASTGELF
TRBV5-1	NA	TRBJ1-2	ASSLGQGMAGYT
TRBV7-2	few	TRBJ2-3	ASSLSGVLAEPPPY
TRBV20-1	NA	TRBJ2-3	SAPSWLAGTDTQY
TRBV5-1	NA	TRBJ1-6	ASSSTQGNSPLH
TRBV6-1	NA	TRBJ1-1	ASSPFHWGGMNTEAF
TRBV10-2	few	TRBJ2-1	ASPPQGELAGGNNEQF
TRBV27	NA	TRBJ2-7	ASASGTGSEEQY
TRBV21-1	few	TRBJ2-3	ASIPEGRDGTDTQY